These 22 T cell receptor beta chains were all obtained from the same sample, sequenced in a study of cytotoxic CD8 clonotypes in ibrutinib-treated CLL. Assay: immunoSEQ multiplex PCR; the TCRdb copy retains only in-frame clones and omits some. This table has some 150,000 clones, roughly 80% appearing once. This specimen consisted of PBMCs, obtained after 12 months of ibrutinib treatment. All receptors derive from a human donor with chronic lymphocytic leukemia.

This sequence joins TRBV2 and TRBJ2-1; no clear D gene. The length of the CDR3 is 12 residues. Germline CDR1 is SNHLY and CDR2 is FYNNEI. Deletions cut 7 bases from V and 10 bases from J, with 14 bases between. This CDR3 reads CASKDPPSEQFF. Written as DNA, the CDR3 is TGTGCCAGCAAGGACCCACCCTCGGAGCAGTTCTTC.

V gene TRBV18 combines with J gene TRBJ1-2; perhaps TRBD1 as D (5 bases). Germline values: CDR1 KGHSH, CDR2 LQKENI. The CDR3 runs to 14 residues. V shed 3 bases and J shed 4 bases, with 12 bases lying between them. DNA of the CDR3: TGTGCCAGCTCACCGGCGGACACCATCTATGGCTACACCTTC. This encodes CASSPADTIYGYTF.

This clone was seen just once. V usage is TRBV7-9 and J usage is TRBJ1-1; 8 bases agree with TRBD1. Germline V gives CDR1 SEHNR, CDR2 FQNEAQ (reference sequence). V trimming: 4 bases; J trimming: 0 bases; junction bases outside the gene matches: 10. The CDR3 loop spans 17 amino acids. The CDR3 loop reads CASSSKRQGWLNTEAFF. CDR3 bases: TGTGCCAGCAGCTCTAAACGACAGGGGTGGCTGAACACTGAAGCTTTCTTT.

The chain uses TRBV4-1 and TRBJ2-6; 7 nucleotides agree with TRBD2. Germline values: CDR1 MGHRA, CDR2 YSYEKL. Germline trimming cut 0 bases from V and 15 bases from J; bases unmatched to any gene: 17. This CDR3 comprises 17 residues. The CDR3, as DNA: TGCGCCAGCAGCCAAGATAGGAATTGGGCGGGGGACGCGGACCTGACTTTC. This translates into CASSQDRNWAGDADLTF.

This chain connects TRBV21-1 to TRBJ2-5; the DNA was not compared with TRBD1, the D call given in the table. TRBV21-1 is a listed pseudogene. The CDR3 extends over 19 amino acids. The CDR3 protein is CASSLRGRKAAVYQETQYF. The CDR3, as DNA: TGTGCCAGCAGCCTAAGGGGGAGAAAAGCGGCGGTGTACCAAGAGACCCAGTACTTC.

The gene calls are TRBV27 and TRBJ1-5; D may be TRBD1 (6 bases). V lost 0 bases and J lost 2, with 14 bases in between. The CDR3 runs to 17 residues. Germline CDR1 reads MNHEY; CDR2 reads SMNVEV (reference sequence). CDR3 protein: CASSLSKNRQGNQPQHF. The DNA of the CDR3 is TGTGCCAGCAGTTTATCGAAAAACCGACAGGGCAATCAGCCCCAGCATTTT.

This clone has just one count. V is TRBV28 and J is TRBJ2-1; TRBD1 aligns across 7 bases. The CDR3 spans 15 residues. J was trimmed by 5 bases and V by 8 bases; bases with no gene match: 12. Germline V gene data show CDR1 as MDHEN and CDR2 as SYDVKM. CDR3 residues: CASSIGTAGDNEQFF. For the CDR3, the DNA is TGTGCCAGCTCAATCGGGACAGCCGGAGACAATGAGCAGTTCTTC. Based on the CDR3 plus reference TRBV28 and TRBJ2-1, the full variable domain is DVKVTQSSRYLVKRTGEKVFLECVQDMDHENMFWYRQDPGLGLRLIYFSYDVKMKEKGDIPEGYSVSREKKERFSLILESASTNQTSMYLCASSIGTAGDNEQFFGPGTRLTVL.

The chain is built from TRBV6-6 and TRBJ1-3; no clear D. Germline CDR1 MNHNY, CDR2 SVGAGI (reference sequence). The CDR3 spans 11 residues. Between the trimmed V and J ends, which lost 0 bases and 9 bases, there was a span of 3 bases. Here the CDR3 DNA reads TGTGCCAGCAGTTACTCGGGCACCATATATTTT. Translation gives CASSYSGTIYF.

The V call is TRBV6-1, the J call TRBJ2-7; TRBD1 or TRBD2 may be the D gene (5 bases each). The CDR3 spans 13 residues. Germline CDR1 reads MNHNS; CDR2 reads SASEGT. V lost 7 bases and J 6 bases, leaving 16 bases between the germline ends. Here the CDR3 reads CASNPLLGVEQYF. CDR3 DNA sequence: TGTGCCAGCAACCCGCTGTTGGGGGTCGAGCAGTACTTC.

This clone appeared a few times. The V and J genes are TRBV28 and TRBJ1-3; D is possibly TRBD1 (5 bases). The germline CDR1 and CDR2 sequences are MDHEN and SYDVKM. V was shortened by 8 bases and J by 6 bases, with 14 bases between the two germline ends. The CDR3 is 13 residues long. This CDR3 is CASDDGALNTIYF. In DNA form, the CDR3 reads TGTGCCAGCGACGACGGGGCCTTAAACACCATATATTTT.

This clone came up a few times. This chain links TRBV19 with TRBJ1-5; 10 bases line up with TRBD1. Germline V gene sequence: CDR1 LNHDA, CDR2 SQIVND (reference sequence). J was trimmed by 5 bases and V by 7 bases; bases with no gene match: 2. The CDR3 is 13 residues long. CDR3 in DNA: TGTGCCAGTACCGGACAGGGGGATCAGCCCCAGCATTTT. Translating it yields CASTGQGDQPQHF.

The gene calls are TRBV5-1 and TRBJ2-2; 12 bases are a match to TRBD2. V was clipped by 9 bases and J by 5 bases; unmatched bases: 8. Germline CDR1 reads SGHRS; CDR2 reads YFSETQ. The CDR3 consists of 15 residues. CDR3 residues: CATRGLAGGTGELFF. CDR3 DNA sequence: TGCGCCACCCGGGGACTAGCGGGTGGAACCGGGGAGCTGTTTTTT.

The rearrangement uses TRBV29-1 and TRBJ1-2, with D uncertain. The germline V gene has CDR1 SQVTM and CDR2 ANQGSEA. The CDR3 length is 15 residues. Trimming stripped 0 bases from V and 4 bases from J, with 15 bases between. CDR3 DNA sequence: TGCAGCGTTGAAGATCTGTCGTATATTAGCTATGGCTACACCTTC. Amino acid sequence: CSVEDLSYISYGYTF.

The V gene is TRBV6-1, the J gene TRBJ2-7, with D unclear. V was trimmed by 1 base and J by 3 bases, leaving 13 bases between them. The V gene's germline CDR1 is MNHNS and CDR2 SASEGT. The CDR3 is 15 amino acids. The CDR3 protein is CASSEGEKAIYEQYF. The CDR3 region has the DNA TGTGCCAGCAGTGAAGGCGAGAAGGCTATCTACGAGCAGTACTTC.

The V call is TRBV20-1, the J call TRBJ1-2, with D unresolved. CDR1 and CDR2 from the germline V gene are DFQATT and SNEGSKA (reference sequence). The CDR3 sequence is 11 residues long. With 6 bases removed from V and 8 bases from J, the gap between germline ends came to 13 bases. CDR3 DNA: TGCAGTGCCCCCCCCGGGGTGGGCTACACCTTC. Amino acid sequence: CSAPPGVGYTF.

This chain's CDR3 is CASSVEVDRGLNEQFF. As DNA, the CDR3 is TGTGCCAGCAGCGTAGAGGTGGACAGGGGTTTGAATGAGCAGTTCTTC. The chain employs TRBV9 and TRBJ2-1; 9 positions agree with TRBD1. Per germline, CDR1 SGDLS and CDR2 YYNGEE. With 0 bases clipped from V and 7 bases from J, the junction kept 8 bases outside the gene matches. CDR3 length: 16 residues.

The chain employs TRBV18 and TRBJ1-2; D is undetermined. CDR1 is KGHSH and CDR2 is LQKENI in the germline V gene. The CDR3 extends over 16 amino acids. Deletions cut 1 base from V and 1 base from J, with 13 bases between. CDR3 protein: CASSPLAVTDNYGYTF. The CDR3 nucleotides read TGTGCCAGCTCACCACTCGCTGTCACCGATAACTATGGCTACACCTTC. Based on the CDR3 plus reference TRBV18 and TRBJ1-2, the full variable domain is NAGVMQNPRHLVRRRGQEARLRCSPMKGHSHVYWYRQLPEEGLKFMVYLQKENIIDESGMPKERFSAEFPKEGPSILRIQQVVRGDSAAYFCASSPLAVTDNYGYTFGSGTRLTVV.

The chain carries TRBV7-9 and TRBJ2-7; D is unclear. This CDR3 has 13 amino acids. V gave up 3 bases and J gave up 4 bases, with 10 bases separating them. Germline values: CDR1 SEHNR, CDR2 FQNEAQ (reference sequence). In DNA, the CDR3 is TGTGCCAGCAGCTTTCCCGGCAGATACGAGCAGTACTTC. Translation: CASSFPGRYEQYF.

This chain connects TRBV28 to TRBJ1-2; D is undetermined. CDR3 length: 14 amino acids. Germline CDR1 reads MDHEN; CDR2 reads SYDVKM. Between the trimmed V and J ends, which lost 3 bases and 2 bases, there was a span of 10 bases. CDR3 nucleotides: TGTGCCAGCAGTTTCCTACCCAGAAACTATGGCTACACCTTC. Its translation: CASSFLPRNYGYTF.

The gene calls are TRBV19 and TRBJ1-5; D may be TRBD1 (6 bases). V was pared by 7 bases and J by 8 bases, with 18 bases between. The CDR3 loop spans 14 amino acids. Germline V lookup: CDR1 LNHDA, CDR2 SQIVND (reference sequence). The CDR3 DNA is TGTGCCAGTACCTCCGGACAGAGTTGGGAGCCCCAGCATTTT. This encodes CASTSGQSWEPQHF.

The J gene is TRBJ1-1, the V gene TRBV6-1, with D maybe TRBD1 (5 bases). From germline, CDR1 is MNHNS and CDR2 SASEGT. V was shortened by 3 bases and J by 1 base, with 12 bases between the two germline ends. The CDR3 is 15 residues long. The CDR3 DNA reads as TGTGCCAGCAGTGAGGCAGGGAGTTCGAACACTGAAGCTTTCTTT. This encodes CASSEAGSSNTEAFF.

The chain couples TRBV10-3 to TRBJ2-1; TRBD2 matches 11 bases. This CDR3 comprises 13 residues. CDR1 ENHRY and CDR2 SYGVKD come from the germline V gene. The V segment lost 5 bases and the J segment 7 bases; nucleotides outside the gene matches: 1. The CDR3 sequence: CAISRTSGNEQFF. CDR3 coding DNA: TGTGCCATCAGTAGGACTAGCGGGAATGAGCAGTTCTTC.